These T cell receptor beta chains were read from a single sample in a study of beta chain features in type 1 diabetes. Clones were sequenced by immunoSEQ multiplex PCR, and TCRdb holds only the in-frame ones, with some missing. The sample includes some 500,000 clones, more than 9.5% seen only once; the top ten take roughly 0.046%. The sample comprised naive CD4+ T cells from blood. The receptors stem from a woman aged 18-29 years in good health. Both conserved end residues are part of each CDR3. D genes are given only for firm matches. The size field is filled for only some rows; it gives once, few, many or a size class.

V gene: TRBV11-1; clone size: few; J gene: TRBJ2-5; D gene: NA; CDR3 protein: CASSSGPRGETQYF
V gene: TRBV11-2; clone size: few; J gene: TRBJ2-5; D gene: TRBD1; CDR3 protein: CASSLGSRTGAGTQYF
V gene: TRBV7-3; clone size: NA; J gene: TRBJ1-2; D gene: TRBD1; CDR3 protein: CASSPRGQSYGYTF
V gene: TRBV4-1; clone size: NA; J gene: TRBJ1-2; D gene: NA; CDR3 protein: CASSQAGSGFYGYTF
V gene: TRBV4-2; clone size: few; J gene: TRBJ2-7; D gene: TRBD2; CDR3 protein: CASSQSGTSGTYEQYF
V gene: TRBV6-5; clone size: few; J gene: TRBJ2-3; D gene: NA; CDR3 protein: CASSLQGNGADTQYF
V gene: TRBV29-1; clone size: NA; J gene: TRBJ1-4; D gene: TRBD1; CDR3 protein: CSTRQGDEKLFF
V gene: TRBV6-6; clone size: NA; J gene: TRBJ2-7; D gene: TRBD1; CDR3 protein: CASSGQGYEQYF
V gene: TRBV19; clone size: few; J gene: TRBJ1-5; D gene: NA; CDR3 protein: CASSIGQPSNQPQHF
V gene: TRBV29-1; clone size: few; J gene: TRBJ2-7; D gene: TRBD1; CDR3 protein: CSVRFSDRGSYEQYF
V gene: TRBV2; clone size: few; J gene: TRBJ2-1; D gene: NA; CDR3 protein: CASSTGRGNYNEQFF
V gene: TRBV15; clone size: few; J gene: TRBJ2-3; D gene: TRBD2; CDR3 protein: CATSLSGRPTDTQYF
V gene: TRBV7-2; clone size: few; J gene: TRBJ2-5; D gene: TRBD2; CDR3 protein: CASSPPYSGRAETQYF
V gene: TRBV11-2; clone size: NA; J gene: TRBJ2-2; D gene: NA; CDR3 protein: CASSLPRITGELFF
V gene: TRBV29-1; clone size: few; J gene: TRBJ2-2; D gene: TRBD1; CDR3 protein: CSVWTGWDTGELFF
V gene: TRBV9; clone size: NA; J gene: TRBJ1-2; D gene: TRBD1; CDR3 protein: CASSPGQGYGYTF
V gene: TRBV5-6; clone size: NA; J gene: TRBJ1-2; D gene: TRBD1; CDR3 protein: CASSLWDRAYGYTF
V gene: TRBV13; clone size: NA; J gene: TRBJ2-1; D gene: TRBD1; CDR3 protein: CASRLRRQGASEQFF